Below are 23 T cell receptor beta chains sequenced from a single sample in a study of beta chain features in type 1 diabetes. Study results and limitations: Type 1 diabetes patients had moderately but significantly shorter TCRB CDR3s in all four CD4+ subsets.

The study reverse transcribed the entire isolated RNA, so it sequenced expressed TCRB transcripts. The repertoire was sequenced with immunoSEQ multiplex PCR; TCRdb's copy has only in-frame clones and lacks some. Found here are about 660,000 clones, roughly an eighth of them singletons; the top ten hold 0.035% to 0.04%. Their antigens remain unidentified. Sequencing was done on a sample of naive CD4+ T cells from blood. The source is a man aged 18 to 30 with type 1 diabetes.

This clone was seen a handful of times. The V and J genes are TRBV6-6 and TRBJ1-1; 7 bases match TRBD1. In germline, CDR1 is MNHNY, CDR2 SVGAGI (reference sequence). The CDR3 has 15 amino acids. Losses at the gene ends were 2 bases for V and 0 bases for J; bases not matched to a gene: 3. The CDR3 here is CASSYRGQMNTEAFF. The CDR3, as DNA: TGTGCCAGCAGTTACCGGGGACAGATGAACACTGAAGCTTTCTTT.

The rearrangement joins TRBV15 to TRBJ1-4; D not certain. CDR3 length: 15 amino acids. Trimming left V 2 bases short and J 4 bases short, with 11 bases between. Germline V CDR1 and CDR2: LNHNV, YYDKDF (reference sequence). For the CDR3, the DNA is TGTGCCACCAGCAGACCCGGGCCTCTTAATGAAAAACTGTTTTTT. It translates to CATSRPGPLNEKLFF. Supplemented by reference TRBV15 and TRBJ1-4, the full variable domain reads DAMVIQNPRYQVTQFGKPVTLSCSQTLNHNVMYWYQQKSSQAPKLLFHYYDKDFNNEADTPDNFQSRRPNTSFCFLDIRSPGLGDTAMYLCATSRPGPLNEKLFFGSGTQLSVL.

This clone occurred a few times. CDR3 DNA: TGTGCCAGCAGCCAAAATCGGGTCTCCTACAATGAGCAGTTCTTC. This codes for CASSQNRVSYNEQFF. The V gene is TRBV14, the J gene TRBJ2-1; D ambiguous. Germline values: CDR1 SGHDN, CDR2 FVKESK. The length of the CDR3 is 15 residues. V was pared by 2 bases and J by 0 bases, with 8 bases between.

This clone was counted a few times. This sample includes further DNA sequences coding for the same CDR3. The chain recombines TRBV7-9 with TRBJ1-1; no reliable D call. The CDR3 is 13 amino acids. Trimming took off 3 bases at V and 1 base at J, with 6 bases between the two ends. CDR1 and CDR2 (germline): SEHNR, FQNEAQ (reference sequence). This CDR3 is CASSFTENTEAFF. In DNA, the CDR3 is TGTGCCAGCAGCTTCACAGAGAACACTGAAGCTTTCTTT.

The CDR3 spells CASSVTSGRNTGELFF. CDR3 in DNA: TGTGCCAGCAGCGTTACTAGCGGGAGGAACACCGGGGAGCTGTTTTTT. The J gene is TRBJ2-2, the V gene TRBV9; 11 bases match TRBD2. There are 16 residues in the CDR3. Germline trimming cut 2 bases from V and 1 base from J; bases unmatched to any gene: 1. Germline V gene data show CDR1 as SGDLS and CDR2 as YYNGEE.

The chain has TRBV7-2 and TRBJ2-7; tentative D call: TRBD2 (5 bases). The length of the CDR3 is 14 residues. Germline lookup yields CDR1 SGHTA and CDR2 FQGNSA. V lost 0 bases and J lost 7, with 13 bases in between. The CDR3 sequence is CASSLALSTGEQYF. The CDR3 coding sequence is TGTGCCAGCAGCTTAGCGCTGTCCACGGGGGAGCAGTACTTC.

This chain joins TRBV9 and TRBJ2-5, with 7 bases identical to TRBD2. CDR3 length: 17 amino acids. The trim removed 1 base at V and 2 bases at J, leaving 11 bases unmatched. CDR1 and CDR2 (germline): SGDLS, YYNGEE. The CDR3 reads CASSVREGSSEQETQYF. CDR3 DNA sequence: TGTGCCAGCAGCGTAAGGGAGGGATCGTCAGAACAAGAGACCCAGTACTTC.

This chain connects TRBV30 to TRBJ2-4, with D possibly TRBD1 on 6 matching bases. Germline CDR1 is GTSNPN and CDR2 is SVGIG (reference sequence). CDR3 length equals 14 residues. The V gene lost 1 base and the J gene lost 3 bases, with 10 bases spanning the gap. The CDR3 region is CAWSDRVGKNIQYF. CDR3 sequence (DNA): TGTGCCTGGAGTGACAGGGTTGGCAAAAACATTCAGTACTTC.

The genes are TRBV29-1 and TRBJ2-7, with D perhaps matching TRBD2 (6 bases). V was shortened by 8 bases and J by 2 bases, with 25 bases between the two germline ends. The CDR3 loop spans 16 amino acids. The germline gives CDR1 SQVTM, CDR2 ANQGSEA. CDR3 DNA: TGCAGCATCTTGACAGCGTTCCGGGACTCCCCCTACGAGCAGTACTTC. Translated: CSILTAFRDSPYEQYF.

This clone was observed a handful of times. V gene TRBV5-5 combines with J gene TRBJ2-5; D not certain. Germline assignment: CDR1 SGHKS and CDR2 YYEKEE (reference sequence). CDR3 length: 13 amino acids. Trimming pared 0 bases from V and 0 bases from J, leaving 3 bases between. CDR3 coding DNA: TGTGCCAGCAGCTTGGCTTACCAAGAGACCCAGTACTTC. Its translation: CASSLAYQETQYF.

In its sample, this clone was seen a few times. This chain connects TRBV29-1 to TRBJ1-2; D remains unclear. The CDR3 contains 12 residues. Looked up from germline, CDR1 is SQVTM and CDR2 is ANQGSEA. V was trimmed by 6 bases and J by 10 bases, leaving 18 bases between them. CDR3 nucleotide sequence: TGCAGCGTCAAAGGCGCCGCCTGGGACTACACCTTC. Encoded protein: CSVKGAAWDYTF.

The chain combines TRBV11-3 with TRBJ2-6; D is perhaps TRBD1 or TRBD2 (5 bases each). The germline V gene has CDR1 SGHNT and CDR2 YENEEA. This CDR3 spans 16 amino acids. Trimming took 11 bases from V and 1 from J, leaving 18 bases between them. CDR3 nucleotide sequence: TGTGCCTCTACTCCAGGGAGAGGATCTGGGGCCAACGTCCTGACTTTC. It yields the protein CASTPGRGSGANVLTF.

The table lists this clone with a few counts. V usage is TRBV30 and J usage is TRBJ2-1; D remains ambiguous. Germline V gene data show CDR1 as GTSNPN and CDR2 as SVGIG (reference sequence). V was trimmed by 0 bases and J by 6 bases, leaving 6 bases between them. This CDR3 contains 12 residues. This chain's CDR3 is CAWSVDVNEQFF. In DNA form, the CDR3 reads TGTGCCTGGAGTGTAGATGTCAATGAGCAGTTCTTC.

The V and J genes are TRBV9 and TRBJ2-1, with 13 bases matching TRBD2. The junction had 5 bases not matched to a gene; V was cut back by 4 bases and J by 7 bases. From germline, CDR1 is SGDLS and CDR2 YYNGEE. This CDR3 is built from 15 residues. The CDR3 nucleotides read TGTGCCAGCAGCTCACTAGCGGGGGGGCTTAATGAGCAGTTCTTC. Its protein is CASSSLAGGLNEQFF.

This clone has only a few counts. Other DNA sequences from this sample encode an identical CDR3 as well. The chain uses TRBV30 and TRBJ1-2; D possibly corresponds to TRBD1 (6 bases). Germline CDR1 reads GTSNPN; CDR2 reads SVGIG (reference sequence). Trimming pared 4 bases from V and 4 bases from J, leaving 16 bases between. This CDR3 is 14 amino acids long. CDR3 sequence (DNA): TGTGCCTGGACATGGGGGGCACCTAGCTATGGCTACACCTTC. Protein sequence: CAWTWGAPSYGYTF.

This clone was seen a handful of times. The chain employs TRBV7-9 and TRBJ2-1; D may be TRBD1 or TRBD2 (6 bases each). Trimming removed 5 bases from V and 8 bases from J, with 16 bases in between. CDR1 is SEHNR, CDR2 FQNEAQ, per germline (reference sequence). This CDR3 contains 14 residues. The DNA of the CDR3 is TGTGCCAGCAGCCAGCGGACCGGGGGCGATGAGCAGTTCTTC. This encodes CASSQRTGGDEQFF.

This CDR3 is CSVEKRGQGARPRSYNEQFF. Here the CDR3 DNA reads TGCAGCGTTGAAAAGCGAGGACAGGGGGCTCGGCCGAGATCCTACAATGAGCAGTTCTTC. The chain joins TRBV29-1 to TRBJ2-1, with 11 bases lining up with TRBD1. Trimming cost V 2 bases and J 1 base; bases outside gene matches: 16. This CDR3 has 20 residues. CDR1 SQVTM and CDR2 ANQGSEA come from the germline V gene.

This clone was seen more than once but under ten times. The chain joins TRBV5-1 to TRBJ2-5; the match to TRBD1 covers 8 bases. The J segment lost 4 bases and the V segment lost 1 base, leaving 9 bases of the junction unmatched. Looked up from germline, CDR1 is SGHRS and CDR2 is YFSETQ. The CDR3 runs to 16 residues. The CDR3 region is CASSLMTGESGETQYF. DNA for the CDR3: TGCGCCAGCAGCTTGATGACAGGGGAGTCGGGAGAGACCCAGTACTTC.

V and J are TRBV11-2 and TRBJ2-3; D not resolved. The germline gives CDR1 SGHAT, CDR2 FQNNGV. The V end was cut by 7 bases, the J end by 4 bases, with 12 bases between. CDR3 size: 13 residues. Written as DNA, the CDR3 is TGTGCCAGCATCCCTCCCCTGCCAGATACGCAGTATTTT. It yields the protein CASIPPLPDTQYF. Variable domain in full (rest from reference TRBV11-2 and TRBJ2-3): EAGVAQSPRYKIIEKRQSVAFWCNPISGHATLYWYQQILGQGPKLLIQFQNNGVVDDSQLPKDRFSAERLKGVDSTLKIQPAKLEDSAVYLCASIPPLPDTQYFGPGTRLTVL.

This clone was picked up a small number of times. J is TRBJ1-1 and V is TRBV28; D gene unclear. Germline values: CDR1 MDHEN, CDR2 SYDVKM. This CDR3 spans 11 amino acids. The V end was cut by 6 bases, the J end by 4 bases, with 6 bases between. For the CDR3, the DNA is TGTGCCAGCAGAACAGTCACTGAAGCTTTCTTT. Translation: CASRTVTEAFF.

The chain employs TRBV16 and TRBJ2-3; the match to TRBD1 covers 9 bases. Germline CDR1 is KGHSY and CDR2 is FQNENV. Unmatched junction bases numbered 3, after V lost 1 base and J lost 10 bases. The CDR3 has 13 residues. This CDR3 reads CASSQFGTGPQYF. In DNA, the CDR3 is TGTGCCAGCAGCCAATTCGGGACAGGGCCGCAGTATTTT.

This clone has more than one count but fewer than ten. The chain uses TRBV30 and TRBJ2-3; maybe TRBD2 (7 bases). V was clipped by 8 bases and J by 2 bases, with 20 bases between them. The CDR3 length is 15 residues. Germline V gene sequence: CDR1 GTSNPN, CDR2 SVGIG (reference sequence). The DNA of the CDR3 is TGTGCCGGAGGGGGGGCTAGCGGCCACACAGATACGCAGTATTTT. Its protein product is CAGGGASGHTDTQYF. Supplemented by reference TRBV30 and TRBJ2-3, the full variable domain reads SQTIHQWPATLVQPVGSPLSLECTVEGTSNPNLYWYRQAAGRGLQLLFYSVGIGQISSEVPQNLSASRPQDRQFILSSKKLLLSDSGFYLCAGGGASGHTDTQYFGPGTRLTVL.

The rearrangement links TRBV28 to TRBJ2-3, with 7 positions matching TRBD1. This CDR3 spans 15 amino acids. J gave up 4 bases and V 7 bases, and 11 bases lay outside the gene matches. Germline V CDR1 and CDR2: MDHEN, SYDVKM. For the CDR3, the DNA is TGTGCCAGCACCTCCAGGGGGTTAGGGGCAGATACGCAGTATTTT. Translation gives CASTSRGLGADTQYF.